A selection of T cell receptor beta chains follows, all from one sample in a study of cytomegalovirus exposure and HLA in healthy donors. TCRdb's copy holds only in-frame clones and misses some; the assay was immunoSEQ multiplex PCR. The table lists about 150,000 clones, under 75% of them singletons. Sequenced sample: PBMCs. These receptor sequences come from a woman aged 55-75 years in good health and CMV-seropositive. Each CDR3 is given with its conserved first and last residue. The D gene is left open where the match is weak. For some rows the clone size is stated as once, few or many, or as a class when expanded; others skip it.

>TRBJ2-4|-|TRBV30|-
TGTGCCGCCCGGGGCCGGGAGAGAGGAGTAAACATTCAGTACTTC
CAARGRERGVNIQYF
>TRBJ2-7|TRBD2|TRBV9|-
TGTGCCAGCAGCGAAACCGGGGCAGCGGGGACCTACGAGCAGTACTTC
CASSETGAAGTYEQYF
>TRBJ1-2|-|TRBV11-1|few
TGTGCCAGCAGCCCCGGGGCTAACTATGGCTACACCTTC
CASSPGANYGYTF
>TRBJ1-1|TRBD1|TRBV11-2|-
TGTGCCAGCAGCATATATCCGGGACAGGGTCTTGAAGCTTTCTTT
CASSIYPGQGLEAFF
>TRBJ1-5|-|TRBV6-6|-
TGTGCCAGCAGGGAGGGGAGGGTTGGGAATCAGCCCCAGCATTTT
CASREGRVGNQPQHF
>TRBJ2-1|-|TRBV5-1|once
TGCGCCAGCAGCTTGGCCAGGGGTTATGAGCAGTTCTTC
CASSLARGYEQFF
>TRBJ1-2|-|TRBV6-6|-
TGTGCCAGCAGTTACTCGTCAGGATTTAGCTATGGCTACACCTTC
CASSYSSGFSYGYTF
>TRBJ2-5|TRBD1|TRBV5-1|-
TGCGCCAGCAGCTTGGAAACAGGGGCAGGGGAGACCCAGTACTTC
CASSLETGAGETQYF
>TRBJ2-7|TRBD1|TRBV28|-
TGTGCCAGCAGTTCCCAGGTAATCGGACAGGGTGATTCCTACGAGCAGTACTTC
CASSSQVIGQGDSYEQYF
>TRBJ1-5|TRBD1|TRBV30|-
TGTGCCTGGAGCGCATACGGGGACAGGGGGAATCAGCCCCAGCATTTT
CAWSAYGDRGNQPQHF
>TRBJ2-3|TRBD2|TRBV28|-
TGTGCCAGCAGCCCCGGGACTAGCGGGAGGTGGAATACGCAGTATTTT
CASSPGTSGRWNTQYF
>TRBJ2-5|-|TRBV18|-
TGTGCCAGCCACTCACGCCTACAGGTCCAAGAGACCCAGTACTTC
CASHSRLQVQETQYF
>TRBJ2-2|TRBD1|TRBV19|-
TGTGCCAGTAGTAACGGACAGGGGATGGACGGGGAGCTGTTTTTT
CASSNGQGMDGELFF
>TRBJ2-7|-|TRBV6-4|-
TGTGCCAGTAGTGACTCGCAGGCGGGGGAGCAGTACTTC
CASSDSQAGEQYF
>TRBJ1-3|TRBD1|TRBV18|-
TGTGCCAGCTCACCCCAGGGGGCGAGCTCTGGAAACACCATATATTTT
CASSPQGASSGNTIYF
>TRBJ1-2|TRBD1|TRBV7-2|once
TGTGCCAGCAGCTCTGGACAGGGGGCGCGATATGGCTACACCTTC
CASSSGQGARYGYTF
>TRBJ1-1|-|TRBV28|-
TGTGCCAGCGGCCTCCGGGATAACACTGAAGCTTTCTTT
CASGLRDNTEAFF
>TRBJ1-5|-|TRBV28|few
TGTGCCAGCAGTTTAGAGAGCACTCAGCCCCAGCATTTT
CASSLESTQPQHF
>TRBJ2-7|TRBD1|TRBV2|-
TGTGCCAGCGAAAGGGACAGGGAATACGAGCAGTACTTC
CASERDREYEQYF
>TRBJ2-5|-|TRBV6-4|few
TGTGCCAGCAACCCTCGGGACCAAGAGACCCAGTACTTC
CASNPRDQETQYF
>TRBJ2-6|TRBD1|TRBV27|few
TGTGCCAGCAGGCAATTCGGGACAGATAACTCTGGGGCCAACGTCCTGACTTTC
CASRQFGTDNSGANVLTF
>TRBJ2-3|TRBD2|TRBV27|once
TGTGCCAGCACCTTTAGCGGGATTAGCACAGATACGCAGTATTTT
CASTFSGISTDTQYF
>TRBJ2-7|TRBD2|TRBV4-1|few
TGCGCCAGCAGCCAAGAAGGGCTAGCGGGAGGTGATCGGCAGTACTTC
CASSQEGLAGGDRQYF
>TRBJ2-7|TRBD2|TRBV7-2|-
TGTGCCAGCAGCTTAAAACGGGAGGGGTCCTACGAGCAGTACTTC
CASSLKREGSYEQYF
>TRBJ1-5|TRBD1|TRBV6-6|-
TGTGCCAGCTCCGGACAGGGCGTTAGCAATCAGCCCCAGCATTTT
CASSGQGVSNQPQHF
>TRBJ2-1|-|TRBV20-1|-
TGCAGTGCAAACTATTACAATGAGCAGTTCTTC
CSANYYNEQFF
>TRBJ2-1|TRBD2|TRBV18|-
TGTGCCAGCTCACCTCCGGGACTAGCGGGGGGGTCTTACAATGAGCAGTTCTTC
CASSPPGLAGGSYNEQFF
>TRBJ2-1|-|TRBV28|-
TGTGCCAGCAGTTTATCAGGTATACACAATGAGCAGTTCTTC
CASSLSGIHNEQFF
>TRBJ1-2|-|TRBV19|-
TGTGCCAGTAGCCCAGGGGATCATAACTATGGCTACACCTTC
CASSPGDHNYGYTF
>TRBJ2-7|TRBD2|TRBV7-3|-
TGTGCCAGCAGCCAATCCGGACTAGCGGCCTCCTACGAGCAGTACTTC
CASSQSGLAASYEQYF
>TRBJ1-1|-|TRBV5-1|-
TGCGCCAGCAGCTTGGCGCCAGAGAACACTGAAGCTTTCTTT
CASSLAPENTEAFF
>TRBJ2-7|TRBD1|TRBV15|-
TGTGCCACCAGCAGGGACAGGGAGGCCCACGAGCAGTACTTC
CATSRDREAHEQYF
>TRBJ2-5|-|TRBV28|-
TGTGCCAGCAGTTTACTTTCTTCTAGGGGGGAGACCCAGTACTTC
CASSLLSSRGETQYF
>TRBJ1-2|TRBD1|TRBV5-1|-
TGCGCCAGCAGCTTATCTCCGGGACAGGACCTTGGCTACACCTTC
CASSLSPGQDLGYTF
>TRBJ2-1|TRBD2|TRBV5-6|few
TGTGCCAGCAGCTTTAACGGACTAGCGTTTAATGAGCAGTTCTTC
CASSFNGLAFNEQFF
>TRBJ1-1|-|TRBV5-4|-
TGTGCCAGCAGCTCCCAAATGGGCTCCAACACTGAAGCTTTCTTT
CASSSQMGSNTEAFF
>TRBJ1-1|-|TRBV7-2|-
TGTGCCAGCAGCTTATCAGTTAGGAGCACTGAAGCTTTCTTT
CASSLSVRSTEAFF
>TRBJ1-2|TRBD1|TRBV28|-
TGTGCCAGCAGTTTAGGGGACAGGGATCTCCATGGCTACACCTTC
CASSLGDRDLHGYTF
>TRBJ2-3|TRBD1|TRBV10-3|-
TGTGCCATCAGTGAAGGCCCAGGGGGCGCGGCAGATACGCAGTATTTT
CAISEGPGGAADTQYF
>TRBJ2-7|TRBD2|TRBV5-8|-
TGTGCCAGCTTGAGTGAGCCTAGCGGTTCCTACGAGCAGTACTTC
CASLSEPSGSYEQYF
>TRBJ1-4|-|TRBV4-3|-
TGCGCCAGCAGCCAAGATCCCCTGACTAGTATAAAACTGTTTTTT
CASSQDPLTSIKLFF
>TRBJ1-6|-|TRBV30|-
TGTGCCTGGAGTCTGGAGGCAGCGTCCTATAATTCACCCCTCCACTTT
CAWSLEAASYNSPLHF
>TRBJ2-2|TRBD1|TRBV7-2|-
TGTGCCAGCAGCGCCAAAAAACCGGGACAGGGGGCAGGATCCGGGGAGCTGTTTTTT
CASSAKKPGQGAGSGELFF
>TRBJ1-5|-|TRBV27|few
TGTGCCAGCAGTCTAAGTGAGAATCAGCCCCAGCATTTT
CASSLSENQPQHF
>TRBJ2-5|-|TRBV4-3|-
TGCGCCAGCAGCCATCCTGGACACCGCCAAGAGACCCAGTACTTC
CASSHPGHRQETQYF
>TRBJ2-2|-|TRBV29-1|few
TGCAGCGTTTCCCGGGCGGGGACCGGGGAGCTGTTTTTT
CSVSRAGTGELFF
>TRBJ1-1|TRBD1|TRBV28|-
TGTGCCAGCAGCCCCGGGACAGAAGACACTGAAGCTTTCTTT
CASSPGTEDTEAFF
>TRBJ1-1|-|TRBV7-6|-
TGTGCCAGCCGACTTCCCGGGGACACTGAAGCTTTCTTT
CASRLPGDTEAFF
>TRBJ1-2|-|TRBV13|-
TGTGCCAGCAGCTTAGGTTCATGGCAGGGATATGGCTACACCTTC
CASSLGSWQGYGYTF
>TRBJ1-2|-|TRBV30|-
TGTGCCTGGAGTCCGGAGTACATCTATGGCTACACCTTC
CAWSPEYIYGYTF
>TRBJ1-2|-|TRBV10-3|-
TGTGCCATCAGTGAAAGAGGAAACGCCCTATTAAACTATGGCTACACCTTC
CAISERGNALLNYGYTF
>TRBJ1-3|TRBD1|TRBV25-1|-
TGTGCCAGCAGTGGGGTAGGGGGCGCTGGAAACACCATATATTTT
CASSGVGGAGNTIYF
>TRBJ2-3|TRBD2|TRBV5-4|few
TGTGCCAGCAGCCTCTTAGCGGGAACCACAGATACGCAGTATTTT
CASSLLAGTTDTQYF
>TRBJ1-2|-|TRBV5-1|-
TGCGCCAGCAGCTTGGCCCCGGGAACTAACTATGGCTACACCTTC
CASSLAPGTNYGYTF